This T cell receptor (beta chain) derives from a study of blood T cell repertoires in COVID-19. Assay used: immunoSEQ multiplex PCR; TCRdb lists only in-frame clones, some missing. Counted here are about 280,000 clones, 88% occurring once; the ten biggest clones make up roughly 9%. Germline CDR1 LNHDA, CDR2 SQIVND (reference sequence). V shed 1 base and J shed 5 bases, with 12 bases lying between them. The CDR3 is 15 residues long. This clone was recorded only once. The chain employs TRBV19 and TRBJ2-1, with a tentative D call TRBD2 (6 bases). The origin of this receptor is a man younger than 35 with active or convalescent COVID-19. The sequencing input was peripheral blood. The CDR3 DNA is TGTGCCAGTAGTATAGTCGACCGCGGGGACAATGAGCAGTTCTTC. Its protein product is CASSIVDRGDNEQFF.